These T cell receptor beta chains were read from a single sample in a study of response to subunit inactivated influenza vaccine. Each CDR3 protein is one row after TCRdb ran MiXCR on the RT-PCR reads. Of about 780,000 distinct CDR3 sequences detected, around 18% appear once; the ten largest clones hold 9.5% to 13%. The sample consisted of PBMCs from blood, taken 5 days after vaccination. The receptors come from a man between 45 and 60 years old who received an inactivated influenza vaccine. Both conserved end residues are trimmed from each CDR3. Fields, in order: J gene, V gene, CDR3 protein.

j_gene: TRBJ2-2; v_gene: TRBV29-1; CDR3aa: SAIAGGPVGELF
j_gene: TRBJ2-6; v_gene: TRBV24-1; CDR3aa: ATSDYEAGGSGANVLT
j_gene: TRBJ1-4; v_gene: TRBV7-2; CDR3aa: ASSIQGWGEKLF
j_gene: TRBJ2-1; v_gene: TRBV7-9; CDR3aa: ASSSRLAGGDEQF
j_gene: TRBJ2-4; v_gene: TRBV6-1; CDR3aa: ASRGTWDRLSLAKNIQY
j_gene: TRBJ2-7; v_gene: TRBV12-3/TRBV12-4; CDR3aa: ASSFPGYEQY
j_gene: TRBJ2-5; v_gene: TRBV6-1; CDR3aa: ATRRTSGRPEETQY
j_gene: TRBJ1-2; v_gene: TRBV2; CDR3aa: ASSGDREGYT
j_gene: TRBJ2-2; v_gene: TRBV24-1; CDR3aa: ATSDFGGATGELF
j_gene: TRBJ2-3; v_gene: TRBV24-1; CDR3aa: ATSDFGATAQY
j_gene: TRBJ1-2; v_gene: TRBV7-2; CDR3aa: ASSESGGEVNGYT
j_gene: TRBJ2-1; v_gene: TRBV18; CDR3aa: ASSPPTGSSYNEQF
j_gene: TRBJ1-2; v_gene: TRBV6-1; CDR3aa: ASRDLGGYGYT
j_gene: TRBJ2-2; v_gene: TRBV6-1; CDR3aa: ASSPMLDTGELF
j_gene: TRBJ2-5; v_gene: TRBV11-2; CDR3aa: ASSYGLAEGEETQY
j_gene: TRBJ2-1; v_gene: TRBV23-1; CDR3aa: ASSQSQRVQVDEQF
j_gene: TRBJ1-5; v_gene: TRBV20-1; CDR3aa: SARTVYSNQPQH
j_gene: TRBJ2-3; v_gene: TRBV4-3; CDR3aa: ASSQGSASADGTQY